Presented here are 16 T cell receptor beta chains from one specimen sequenced in a study of blood T cell repertoires in COVID-19. Generated by immunoSEQ multiplex PCR, the TCRdb table keeps only in-frame clones and is missing some. Of approximately 230,000 clones listed, about 86% are singletons. The sequencing input was peripheral blood. These receptors were taken from a man at least 80 years old with acute or convalescent COVID-19.

The gene calls are TRBV29-1 and TRBJ2-1; no clear D gene. Trimming pared 8 bases from V and 5 bases from J, leaving 16 bases between. The CDR3 length is 13 residues. The germline CDR1 and CDR2 sequences are SQVTM and ANQGSEA. CDR3 residues: CSPRRLIHNEQFF. In DNA, the CDR3 is TGCAGCCCAAGGCGGCTAATTCACAATGAGCAGTTCTTC.

The chain combines TRBV4-3 with TRBJ2-7; D gene unclear. The CDR3 loop spans 13 amino acids. Trimming cost V 0 bases and J 5 bases, with 8 bases left between them. Germline CDR1 reads LGHNA; CDR2 reads YSLEER. Written as DNA, the CDR3 is TGCGCCAGCAGCCAAGACGCAGGCAACGAGCAGTACTTC. It specifies CASSQDAGNEQYF.

The gene calls are TRBV27 and TRBJ1-1; D not resolved. Germline V gene data show CDR1 as MNHEY and CDR2 as SMNVEV (reference sequence). This CDR3 contains 14 residues. The germline V and J ends were trimmed by 6 bases and 2 bases, with 13 bases remaining between them. For the CDR3, the DNA is TGTGCCAGCAGCCAAAGACGGGATAACACTGAAGCTTTCTTT. Translating it yields CASSQRRDNTEAFF.

The chain carries TRBV2 and TRBJ2-3, with 12 bases fitting TRBD2. Looked up from germline, CDR1 is SNHLY and CDR2 is FYNNEI. The length of the CDR3 is 19 residues. V lost 8 bases to trimming and J lost 2 bases; unmatched junction nucleotides: 17. This CDR3 is CASAPISPLAGGVTDTQYF. CDR3 nucleotide sequence: TGTGCCAGCGCACCGATAAGCCCGCTAGCGGGGGGGGTCACAGATACGCAGTATTTT. Looking up the rest from reference TRBV2 and TRBJ2-3 gives the full variable domain: EPEVTQTPSHQVTQMGQEVILRCVPISNHLYFYWYRQILGQKVEFLVSFYNNEISEKSEIFDDQFSVERPDGSNFTLKIRSTKLEDSAMYFCASAPISPLAGGVTDTQYFGPGTRLTVL.

The genes are TRBV6-5 and TRBJ1-2, with D tentatively TRBD1 (6 bases). V dropped 5 bases and J dropped 4 bases, with 14 bases sitting between them. Germline V gene lookup returns CDR1 MNHEY and CDR2 SVGAGI. The CDR3 covers 14 residues. The CDR3 is CASSNHRDTYGYTF. For the CDR3, the DNA is TGTGCCAGCAGTAATCACCGGGACACCTATGGCTACACCTTC.

This chain links TRBV10-2 with TRBJ2-3, with TRBD2 matching 7 bases. J was trimmed by 2 bases and V by 0 bases; bases with no gene match: 2. CDR3 length: 15 residues. Germline CDR1 reads WSHSY; CDR2 reads SAAADI. The CDR3 here is CASSESGDYTDTQYF. CDR3 nucleotides: TGCGCCAGCAGTGAGTCAGGGGACTACACAGATACGCAGTATTTT.

CDR3 nucleotides: TGTGCCAGCAGCTCCGGTGGAGTTTTAGCCAAAAACATTCAGTACTTC. Protein: CASSSGGVLAKNIQYF. This sequence joins TRBV7-2 and TRBJ2-4; no reliable D call. CDR1 SGHTA and CDR2 FQGNSA come from the germline V gene. This CDR3 is built from 16 residues. Trimming removed 4 bases from V and 0 bases from J, with 13 bases in between. The whole variable domain, filled in from reference TRBV7-2 and TRBJ2-4, reads GAGVSQSPSNKVTEKGKDVELRCDPISGHTALYWYRQSLGQGLEFLIYFQGNSAPDKSGLPSDRFSAERTGGSVSTLTIQRTQQEDSAVYLCASSSGGVLAKNIQYFGAGTRLSVL.

The chain links TRBV19 to TRBJ1-4; D remains ambiguous. CDR3 length: 14 amino acids. CDR1 is LNHDA and CDR2 is SQIVND in the germline V gene (reference sequence). V lost 3 bases and J 4 bases, leaving 9 bases between the germline ends. CDR3 bases: TGTGCCAGTAGTATCACGAGAGATAATGAAAAACTGTTTTTT. It encodes CASSITRDNEKLFF.

The chain combines TRBV27 with TRBJ1-5; D is possibly TRBD1 (6 bases). The V gene lost 3 bases and the J gene lost 5 bases, with 11 bases spanning the gap. The CDR3 sequence is 14 residues long. Germline CDR1 is MNHEY and CDR2 is SMNVEV (reference sequence). The CDR3 reads CASSFQGIHQPQHF. The CDR3 DNA is TGTGCCAGCAGTTTCCAGGGGATCCATCAGCCCCAGCATTTT.

This chain joins TRBV5-4 and TRBJ1-6; D possibly corresponds to TRBD1 (5 bases). There are 16 residues in the CDR3. The germline V gene encodes CDR1 SGHNT and CDR2 YYREEE (reference sequence). The ends were cut back, 3 bases at V and 0 bases at J, with 10 bases in the middle. The CDR3 sequence: CASSSGGSSYNSPLHF. Here the CDR3 DNA reads TGTGCCAGCAGCTCCGGGGGGAGCTCCTATAATTCACCCCTCCACTTT.

This chain connects TRBV6-6 to TRBJ1-3; D perhaps matches TRBD1 (5 bases). The CDR3 contains 14 residues. Trimming removed 2 bases from V and 2 bases from J, with 7 bases in between. Germline assignment: CDR1 MNHNY and CDR2 SVGAGI (reference sequence). The CDR3 here is CASSYGGAGNTIYF. The DNA for the CDR3 is TGTGCCAGCAGTTACGGAGGGGCTGGAAACACCATATATTTT.

This chain connects TRBV3-1 (or the pseudogene TRBV3-2) to TRBJ2-1, with 10 bases aligning to TRBD2. The CDR3 has 16 residues. Germline V gives CDR1 LGHDT, CDR2 YNNKEL (reference sequence). J lost 8 bases, V lost 0 bases, and 7 bases had no gene match. CDR3 residues: CASSQEIAGGMDEQFF. The CDR3 bases are TGTGCCAGCAGCCAAGAAATAGCGGGGGGTATGGATGAGCAGTTCTTC.

This chain links TRBV11-2 with TRBJ2-7, with 11 bases that match TRBD2. Trimming removed 2 bases from V and 7 bases from J; junction bases left unmatched: 7. This CDR3 contains 15 residues. Looked up from germline, CDR1 is SGHAT and CDR2 is FQNNGV. The CDR3 DNA reads as TGTGCCAGCAGCTTATTCGGTACTAGCGGGAGTGAGCAGTACTTC. The encoded protein is CASSLFGTSGSEQYF. Complete variable domain (other parts from reference TRBV11-2 and TRBJ2-7): EAGVAQSPRYKIIEKRQSVAFWCNPISGHATLYWYQQILGQGPKLLIQFQNNGVVDDSQLPKDRFSAERLKGVDSTLKIQPAKLEDSAVYLCASSLFGTSGSEQYFGPGTRLTVT.

This chain joins TRBV7-3 and TRBJ2-7; the match to TRBD1 covers 10 bases. CDR1 SGHTA and CDR2 FQGTGA come from the germline V gene. V was pared by 5 bases and J by 5 bases, with 3 bases of the junction left unmatched. The CDR3 runs 13 residues. The CDR3 here is CASSRQGADEQYF. CDR3 bases: TGTGCCAGCAGCCGACAGGGGGCCGACGAGCAGTACTTC.

V and J are TRBV15 and TRBJ2-3, with D perhaps matching TRBD2 (6 bases). The V end lost 0 bases, the J end lost 0 bases, and 16 bases lay between the germline ends. This CDR3 is 18 amino acids long. Looked up from germline, CDR1 is LNHNV and CDR2 is YYDKDF (reference sequence). As DNA, the CDR3 is TGTGCCACCAGCAGAGATGTTATCTCGGGACTCAGCACAGATACGCAGTATTTT. It encodes CATSRDVISGLSTDTQYF.

The rearrangement links TRBV4-1 to TRBJ1-1; D is possibly TRBD1 (6 bases). CDR3 size: 16 residues. CDR1 is MGHRA, CDR2 YSYEKL, per germline. Between the trimmed V and J ends, which lost 8 bases and 1 base, there was a span of 20 bases. This CDR3 is CASGDRGGRSNTEAFF. In DNA, the CDR3 is TGCGCCAGCGGAGACCGGGGGGGCAGGTCGAACACTGAAGCTTTCTTT.